A selection of T cell receptor beta chains follows, all from one sample in a study of CD8 T cells in ankylosing spondylitis. TCRdb called the 5' RACE reads again in MiXCR, with one record for every CDR3 protein. The sample contains about 540,000 distinct CDR3 sequences, about an eighth of which appear only once. Sequencing used blood, either unsorted or a sorted T cell fraction (not recorded which). The source of these receptors is a male donor with ankylosing spondylitis. Each CDR3 is given with its conserved first and last residue. D genes are given only for firm matches. Rows give clone size only sometimes, using once, few, many, or a class for an expanded clone.

j_gene,abundance,d_gene,v_gene,CDR3aa,CDR3nt
TRBJ1-5,few,TRBD1,TRBV7-8,CASSRTGTLGSAQPQHF,TGTGCCAGCAGCCGGACAGGGACCTTGGGGTCCGCTCAGCCCCAGCATTTT
TRBJ2-7,NA,TRBD1,TRBV29-1,CSVVSGQGVKTYEQYF,TGCAGCGTTGTGTCGGGACAGGGGGTAAAAACCTACGAGCAGTACTTC
TRBJ1-3,NA,TRBD1,TRBV18,CASSKGTGNSGNTIYF,TGTGCCAGCTCAAAAGGGACAGGGAACTCTGGAAACACCATATATTTT
TRBJ2-4,NA,TRBD2,TRBV6-1,CASRLLAGGGKNIQYF,TGTGCCAGCAGGCTACTAGCGGGAGGAGGCAAAAACATTCAGTACTTC
TRBJ1-2,few,NA,TRBV19,CASSRQASNYGYTF,TGTGCCAGTAGTCGGCAGGCAAGTAACTATGGCTACACCTTC
TRBJ2-5,many,NA,TRBV7-9,CASSIAPVNRWGETQYF,TGTGCCAGCAGCATCGCCCCAGTTAACCGCTGGGGAGAGACCCAGTACTTC
TRBJ2-1,NA,TRBD1,TRBV30,CAWSVQGGPRFF,TGTGCCTGGAGTGTACAGGGGGGACCCCGGTTCTTC
TRBJ1-1,NA,NA,TRBV10-3,CAISGKDRNTEAFF,TGTGCCATCAGTGGGAAGGACCGGAACACTGAAGCTTTCTTT
TRBJ2-5,once,NA,TRBV5-1,CASRAAQGPQETQYF,TGCGCCAGCAGAGCGGCGCAGGGACCACAAGAGACCCAGTACTTC
TRBJ1-2,NA,NA,TRBV2,CASSLRDDGYTF,TGTGCCAGCAGCCTCAGGGATGATGGCTACACCTTC
TRBJ1-6,NA,TRBD1,TRBV20-1,CSARSDRGSPLHF,TGCAGTGCTAGAAGTGACAGGGGTTCACCCCTCCACTTT
TRBJ2-5,many,TRBD2,TRBV24-1,CATSSWTSGQETQYF,TGTGCCACCAGTTCTTGGACTAGCGGACAAGAGACCCAGTACTTC
TRBJ1-2,few,NA,TRBV14,CASSQVGKGRLGYTF,TGTGCCAGCAGCCAAGTCGGCAAGGGGAGGTTGGGCTACACCTTC
TRBJ2-1,many,TRBD2,TRBV20-1,CSARDVSTSGSYNEQFF,TGCAGTGCTAGAGATGTGTCGACTAGCGGTTCCTACAATGAGCAGTTCTTC
TRBJ1-4,few,TRBD1,TRBV20-1,CSAPGQGADNEKLFF,TGCAGTGCGCCGGGACAGGGGGCTGATAATGAAAAACTGTTTTTT
TRBJ2-3,few,TRBD2,TRBV7-9,CASSRPPGGKNTDTQYF,TGTGCCAGCAGCCGACCCCCCGGGGGGAAGAACACAGATACGCAGTATTTT
TRBJ2-1,few,TRBD2,TRBV7-9,CASNRLADSSYNEQFF,TGTGCCAGCAACAGACTAGCAGATAGCTCCTACAATGAGCAGTTCTTC
TRBJ1-4,many,NA,TRBV7-2,CASSFNQGEKLFF,TGTGCCAGCAGCTTTAATCAGGGCGAAAAACTGTTTTTT
TRBJ2-5,NA,NA,TRBV7-2,CASSPGARRGGGNQYF,TGTGCCAGCAGCCCCGGGGCGCGGCGGGGCGGAGGGAACCAGTACTTC
TRBJ1-1,NA,NA,TRBV3-1,CASSHQTGHNEAFF,TGTGCCAGCAGCCACCAGACGGGTCACAATGAAGCTTTCTTT